A selection of T cell receptor beta chains follows, all from one sample in a study of blood T cell repertoires in COVID-19. Data came from immunoSEQ multiplex PCR; TCRdb stores just in-frame clones and leaves some out. Of over 250,000 clones in the sample, 85% were seen once. Material: peripheral blood. The source of these receptors is a human donor in a cohort sampled during active COVID-19. Both conserved end residues are part of each CDR3. D genes are given only for firm matches. Clone size is not always given. Where it is, it says once, few, many or a class for expanded clones.

v_call	d_call	j_call	clone_size	cdr3_aa	cdr3_nt
TRBV30	TRBD1	TRBJ2-5	.	CAWSPWTGVGETQYF	TGTGCCTGGAGTCCCTGGACAGGGGTTGGGGAGACCCAGTACTTC
TRBV9	TRBD2	TRBJ2-1	.	CASSPRASGPNNEQFF	TGTGCCAGCAGCCCCAGGGCTAGCGGGCCCAACAATGAGCAGTTCTTC
TRBV10-1	.	TRBJ2-5	.	CASRRSQRETQYF	TGCGCCAGCAGGAGGAGTCAGCGGGAGACCCAGTACTTC
TRBV7-2	.	TRBJ1-2	few	CASSSTEIYGYTF	TGTGCCAGCAGTTCCACAGAGATCTATGGCTACACCTTC
TRBV15	.	TRBJ1-2	.	CATSRDRGGYTF	TGTGCCACCAGCAGAGATCGAGGCGGCTACACCTTC
TRBV5-6	.	TRBJ1-5	.	CASSREFEQPQHF	TGTGCCAGCAGCCGGGAATTTGAGCAGCCCCAGCATTTT
TRBV7-2	.	TRBJ2-7	once	CASSSLMEGSYEQYF	TGTGCCAGCAGCTCTCTGATGGAGGGGTCCTACGAGCAGTACTTC
TRBV4-2	.	TRBJ2-1	few	CASSPVDRGEQFF	TGTGCCAGCAGCCCGGTAGATCGTGGTGAGCAGTTCTTC
TRBV6-6	.	TRBJ1-5	.	CASSYSTRGGNQPQHF	TGTGCCAGCAGTTACTCGACGCGGGGAGGCAATCAGCCCCAGCATTTT
TRBV6-5	.	TRBJ2-2	.	CASSSRQGYTGELFF	TGTGCCAGCAGTTCAAGACAAGGATACACCGGGGAGCTGTTTTTT
TRBV9	TRBD2	TRBJ2-5	.	CASSKSLAGGRETQYF	TGTGCCAGCAGCAAAAGTCTAGCGGGAGGTAGGGAGACCCAGTACTTC
TRBV6-5	.	TRBJ1-5	few	CASRTNTDQPQHF	TGTGCCAGCAGGACTAATACGGATCAGCCCCAGCATTTT
TRBV6-5	.	TRBJ1-5	.	CASSYRGASNQPQHF	TGTGCCAGCAGTTACCGGGGGGCATCCAATCAGCCCCAGCATTTT
TRBV4-1	.	TRBJ1-6	few	CASSQTGSPLHF	TGCGCCAGCAGCCAGACGGGTTCACCCCTCCACTTT
TRBV10-1	TRBD1	TRBJ2-7	.	CAPTPRTGSPSYEQYF	TGCGCCCCTACCCCCCGGACAGGGAGCCCTTCCTACGAGCAGTACTTC
TRBV29-1	.	TRBJ1-1	.	CSSHSGGEAFF	TGCAGCTCTCATTCGGGGGGAGAAGCTTTCTTT
TRBV5-1	.	TRBJ2-1	.	CASSFERYDEQFF	TGCGCCAGCAGCTTCGAGAGGTACGATGAGCAGTTCTTC
TRBV19	.	TRBJ2-1	.	CASRGTGRSSYNEQFF	TGTGCCAGTAGAGGCACAGGTAGGAGCTCCTACAATGAGCAGTTCTTC
TRBV19	TRBD1	TRBJ1-1	.	CASRRQGATEAFF	TGTGCCAGTAGGCGACAGGGGGCCACTGAAGCTTTCTTT
TRBV11-2	.	TRBJ2-2	.	CASSLYRVPGELFF	TGTGCCAGCAGCTTATACAGGGTTCCCGGGGAGCTGTTTTTT
TRBV29-1	.	TRBJ1-1	.	CSVGGVSRTEAFF	TGCAGCGTGGGAGGCGTTAGCAGAACTGAAGCTTTCTTT
TRBV28	.	TRBJ2-1	.	CASRVDLKRGNEQFF	TGTGCCAGCCGCGTGGACCTAAAAAGAGGGAATGAGCAGTTCTTC
TRBV30	TRBD1	TRBJ1-1	.	CAWRPPGGLEAFF	TGTGCCTGGAGACCCCCAGGGGGTTTAGAAGCTTTCTTT
TRBV14	TRBD1	TRBJ2-7	.	CASSRAGTGMNEQYF	TGTGCCAGCAGCCGAGCCGGGACAGGGATGAACGAGCAGTACTTC
TRBV30	TRBD2	TRBJ2-1	.	CAWSVGLANEQFF	TGTGCCTGGAGTGTTGGACTAGCAAATGAGCAGTTCTTC
TRBV27	.	TRBJ2-5	once	CASSLKSGRTQYF	TGTGCCAGCAGTTTAAAATCCGGGAGGACCCAGTACTTC
TRBV2	TRBD1	TRBJ1-5	.	CASSGDRNNQPQHF	TGTGCCAGCAGCGGGGACAGGAACAATCAGCCCCAGCATTTT
TRBV27	TRBD1	TRBJ1-5	once	CASSSTGGFNQPQHF	TGTGCCAGCAGTTCAACAGGGGGCTTCAATCAGCCCCAGCATTTT
TRBV14	.	TRBJ1-1	.	CASSQSVRTEAFF	TGTGCCAGCAGCCAGAGCGTGAGGACTGAAGCTTTCTTT
TRBV30	.	TRBJ1-3	.	CAWSTGRNTIYF	TGTGCCTGGAGTACGGGTAGAAACACCATATATTTT
TRBV28	.	TRBJ1-2	.	CASNPSMGQNNYGYTF	TGTGCCAGCAACCCTTCGATGGGCCAAAATAACTATGGCTACACCTTC
TRBV5-1	.	TRBJ2-4	.	CASSLGQENIQYF	TGCGCCAGCAGCTTGGGACAGGAAAACATTCAGTACTTC
TRBV9	TRBD2	TRBJ2-3	.	CASSVLAGGPVLSTDTQYF	TGTGCCAGCAGCGTCCTAGCGGGAGGGCCGGTCCTTAGCACAGATACGCAGTATTTT
TRBV15	.	TRBJ2-5	.	CATRTAGETQYF	TGTGCCACCAGGACCGCCGGGGAGACCCAGTACTTC